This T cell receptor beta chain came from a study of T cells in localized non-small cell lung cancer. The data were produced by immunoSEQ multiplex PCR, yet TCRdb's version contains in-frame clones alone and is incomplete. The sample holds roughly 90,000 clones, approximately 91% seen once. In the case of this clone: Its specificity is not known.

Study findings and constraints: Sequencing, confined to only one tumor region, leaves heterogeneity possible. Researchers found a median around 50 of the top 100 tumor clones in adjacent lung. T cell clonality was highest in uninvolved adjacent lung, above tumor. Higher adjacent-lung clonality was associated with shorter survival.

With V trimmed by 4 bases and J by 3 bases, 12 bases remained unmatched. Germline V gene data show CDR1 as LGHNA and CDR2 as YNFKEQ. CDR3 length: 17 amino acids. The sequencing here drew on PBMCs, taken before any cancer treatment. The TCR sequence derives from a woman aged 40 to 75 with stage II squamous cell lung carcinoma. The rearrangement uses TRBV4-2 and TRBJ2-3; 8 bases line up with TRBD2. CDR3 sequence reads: CASSPRLVAGRTDTQYF. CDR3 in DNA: TGTGCCAGCAGCCCCCGTCTCGTAGCGGGAAGGACAGATACGCAGTATTTT.